The 27 T cell receptor beta chains below all came from one sample that was sequenced in a study of T cells in Graves' hyperthyroidism and ophthalmopathy. Amplified TCR beta CDR3 regions came from RNA transcripts. With the HTBI primer set, the TCR CDR3 went through a first round of RT-PCR. TCRdb called the multiplex PCR reads again in MiXCR, with one record for every CDR3 protein. The sample has under 350,000 distinct CDR3 sequences, about an eighth seen once. Sequences were obtained from blood. The receptors were gathered from a woman between 40 and 50 years old with Graves' hyperthyroidism.

The CDR3: CASSLGQGIRGGYTF. The CDR3 nucleotides read TGTGCCAGCAGCTTAGGGCAGGGAATCCGGGGAGGCTACACCTTC. The chain uses TRBV7-9 and TRBJ1-2, with D perhaps TRBD1 (5 bases). The germline V gene has CDR1 SEHNR and CDR2 FQNEAQ (reference sequence). The CDR3 runs to 15 residues. The V end lost 1 base, the J end lost 8 bases, and 17 bases lay between the germline ends.

The chain couples TRBV19 to TRBJ2-6; 7 nucleotides match TRBD2. The CDR3 covers 14 residues. Germline CDR1 is LNHDA and CDR2 is SQIVND (reference sequence). The J segment lost 2 bases and the V segment lost 5 bases, leaving 0 bases of the junction unmatched. For the CDR3, the DNA is TGTGCCAGTAGTGCGGGGGCTGGGGCCAACGTCCTGACTTTC. It codes for CASSAGAGANVLTF.

This clonotype appeared a few times. This sequence joins TRBV28 and TRBJ1-2, with TRBD1 matching 10 bases. CDR3 length equals 15 residues. Germline CDR1 reads MDHEN; CDR2 reads SYDVKM. The J segment lost 5 bases and the V segment lost 3 bases, leaving 6 bases of the junction unmatched. CDR3 sequence (DNA): TGTGCCAGCAGTTTCCCTGGACAGGGGGGGTATGGCTACACCTTC. Its protein product is CASSFPGQGGYGYTF.

This clonotype has only a few counts. The V and J genes are TRBV5-1 and TRBJ2-1; 9 bases agree with TRBD2. Losses at the gene ends were 1 base for V and 5 bases for J; bases not matched to a gene: 10. Germline CDR1 reads SGHRS; CDR2 reads YFSETQ. The CDR3 is 17 residues long. The CDR3 is CASSLNPAGGFDNEQFF. The CDR3 DNA reads as TGCGCCAGCAGCTTGAACCCAGCGGGAGGCTTTGACAATGAGCAGTTCTTC.

The CDR3, as DNA: TGTGCCAGCAGCTTGGGGACCCCCTACGAGCAGTACTTC. Residues: CASSLGTPYEQYF. The chain carries TRBV5-5 and TRBJ2-7; no clear D gene. Trimming took 0 bases from V and 2 from J, leaving 6 bases between them. The CDR3 is 13 residues long. The germline CDR1 and CDR2 sequences are SGHKS and YYEKEE (reference sequence).

This clonotype was counted ten times or more. The rearrangement uses TRBV7-2 and TRBJ1-1; D gene uncertain. Between the trimmed V and J ends, which lost 5 bases and 6 bases, there was a span of 10 bases. This CDR3 is built from 12 residues. Germline V CDR1 and CDR2: SGHTA, FQGNSA. CDR3 region: CASSPSQAEAFF. CDR3 bases: TGTGCCAGCAGCCCCTCCCAGGCTGAAGCTTTCTTT.

The CDR3 here is CASSPLGASGSISEQYF. As DNA, the CDR3 is TGTGCCAGCAGCCCATTGGGGGCTAGCGGGAGTATTTCCGAGCAGTACTTC. The gene calls are TRBV27 and TRBJ2-7, with 10 nucleotides matching TRBD2. Unmatched junction bases numbered 17, after V lost 6 bases and J lost 6 bases. This CDR3 region has 17 residues. Looked up from germline, CDR1 is MNHEY and CDR2 is SMNVEV (reference sequence).

This clonotype came up a few times. The V and J genes are TRBV3-1 and TRBJ2-3; D possibly matches TRBD1 or TRBD2 (5 bases each). V was pared by 4 bases and J by 2 bases, with 13 bases between. The germline V gene has CDR1 LGHDT and CDR2 YNNKEL (reference sequence). The CDR3 covers 15 residues. The CDR3 DNA follows: TGTGCCAGCAGCCTGAGGGGCTTTTCCACAGATACGCAGTATTTT. Residues: CASSLRGFSTDTQYF.

This clonotype was seen repeatedly, ten times or more. The rearrangement joins TRBV11-2 to TRBJ2-3, with 8 bases fitting TRBD2. V trimming: 3 bases; J trimming: 4 bases; junction bases outside the gene matches: 6. The CDR3 extends over 15 amino acids. Germline V gene lookup returns CDR1 SGHAT and CDR2 FQNNGV. The CDR3 loop is CASSFLDGRADTQYF. Here the CDR3 DNA reads TGTGCCAGCAGCTTCCTTGACGGGAGGGCAGATACGCAGTATTTT. The full variable domain, in which reference TRBV11-2 and TRBJ2-3 provide the parts outside the CDR3, is EAGVAQSPRYKIIEKRQSVAFWCNPISGHATLYWYQQILGQGPKLLIQFQNNGVVDDSQLPKDRFSAERLKGVDSTLKIQPAKLEDSAVYLCASSFLDGRADTQYFGPGTRLTVL.

This clonotype showed up just a few times. V gene TRBV4-1 combines with J gene TRBJ2-2; no clear D. The CDR3 runs 12 residues. Germline assignment: CDR1 MGHRA and CDR2 YSYEKL. Trimming took 2 bases from V and 14 from J, leaving 12 bases between them. CDR3 protein: CASSQPPLGLFF. CDR3 bases: TGCGCCAGCAGCCAACCCCCGCTGGGACTGTTTTTT.

This clonotype was found many times. This chain uses TRBV10-1 with TRBJ2-3, with 7 bases lining up with TRBD2. The length of the CDR3 is 15 residues. V was clipped by 4 bases and J by 4 bases; unmatched bases: 8. Germline V CDR1 and CDR2: WNHNN, SYGVQD (reference sequence). The CDR3 sequence is CASSVSSSGADTQYF. CDR3 nucleotide sequence: TGCGCCAGCAGTGTGTCGTCTAGCGGAGCAGATACGCAGTATTTT.

The gene calls are TRBV6-1 and TRBJ2-1; D might be TRBD2 (6 bases). Germline V gene data show CDR1 as MNHNS and CDR2 as SASEGT. The CDR3 consists of 16 residues. V lost 2 bases to trimming and J lost 4 bases, with 15 bases between them. CDR3 amino acids: CASSESGSGGYNEQFF. The CDR3, as DNA: TGTGCCAGCAGTGAAAGCGGTAGCGGAGGATACAATGAGCAGTTCTTC.

Many counts were recorded for this clonotype. This sequence joins TRBV2 and TRBJ2-6; the match to TRBD1 covers 9 bases. CDR3 size: 18 residues. From germline, CDR1 is SNHLY and CDR2 FYNNEI. Germline trimming cut 6 bases from V and 0 bases from J; bases unmatched to any gene: 9. The CDR3: CASRPGTGRPSGANVLTF. The CDR3 DNA is TGTGCCAGCAGACCTGGGACAGGGCGGCCCTCTGGGGCCAACGTCCTGACTTTC.

The chain has TRBV4-2 and TRBJ2-7, with TRBD1 as a possible D gene (6 bases). The germline V gene encodes CDR1 LGHNA and CDR2 YNFKEQ. The ends were cut back, 4 bases at V and 2 bases at J, with 15 bases in the middle. CDR3 size: 15 residues. The CDR3 here is CASSRGQDWTYEQYF. CDR3 nucleotides: TGTGCCAGCAGCCGGGGGCAGGACTGGACCTACGAGCAGTACTTC.

This clonotype was recorded a few times. The chain is built from TRBV28 and TRBJ2-2; 7 bases agree with TRBD2. This CDR3 is 14 amino acids long. The V gene's germline CDR1 is MDHEN and CDR2 SYDVKM. Trimming at V came to 3 bases and at J to 6 bases, leaving 4 bases not matched to a gene. The CDR3 coding sequence is TGTGCCAGCAGTTTCCGGACTAGGCCCGGGGAGCTGTTTTTT. Its protein product is CASSFRTRPGELFF.

This clonotype has at least ten counts. The V gene is TRBV20-1, the J gene TRBJ1-2; D uncertain. The germline CDR1 and CDR2 sequences are DFQATT and SNEGSKA (reference sequence). This CDR3 comprises 11 residues. The V gene lost 6 bases and the J gene lost 2 bases, with 7 bases spanning the gap. In DNA form, the CDR3 reads TGCAGTGCCGAATTCAACTATGGCTACACCTTC. The encoded protein is CSAEFNYGYTF.

At least ten counts were recorded for this clonotype. The chain is built from TRBV5-1 and TRBJ1-1; TRBD1 might be the D (6 bases). Germline V gives CDR1 SGHRS, CDR2 YFSETQ. V dropped 0 bases and J dropped 5 bases, with 11 bases sitting between them. This CDR3 region has 14 residues. In nucleotides, the CDR3 is TGCGCCAGCAGCTTGGATCGGGGGCAGACTGAAGCTTTCTTT. The encoded protein is CASSLDRGQTEAFF.

The rearrangement uses TRBV18 and TRBJ1-1; no clear D gene. The V gene's germline CDR1 is KGHSH and CDR2 LQKENI. V dropped 3 bases and J dropped 1 base, with 9 bases sitting between them. The CDR3 has 14 amino acids. Here the CDR3 reads CASSPVTANTEAFF. The CDR3 nucleotides read TGTGCCAGCTCACCGGTGACGGCGAACACTGAAGCTTTCTTT.

There are a few counts of this clonotype. The chain uses TRBV18 and TRBJ2-5; D remains ambiguous. The CDR3 consists of 16 residues. The germline V and J ends were trimmed by 3 bases and 1 base, with 15 bases remaining between them. CDR1 and CDR2 from the germline V gene are KGHSH and LQKENI. The CDR3 DNA reads TGTGCCAGCTCACCCCCCTCGTCGAACTTCCAAGAGACCCAGTACTTC. Translating gives CASSPPSSNFQETQYF.

This clonotype was detected ten times or more. V usage is TRBV15 and J usage is TRBJ1-3; D not certain. In germline, CDR1 is LNHNV, CDR2 YYDKDF (reference sequence). Between the trimmed V and J ends, which lost 6 bases and 3 bases, there was a span of 9 bases. The CDR3 spans 13 residues. The CDR3 here is CATRRISGNTIYF. The CDR3 region has the DNA TGTGCCACCAGACGGATCAGTGGAAACACCATATATTTT.

This clonotype occurred many times. The chain uses TRBV12-3 or TRBV12-4 and TRBJ1-2, with 9 bases aligning to TRBD1. V was clipped by 7 bases and J by 8 bases; unmatched bases: 14. The CDR3 covers 15 residues. The DNA of the CDR3 is TGTGCCAGCATTGAGTTTAGGGGACAGGGTAGCGGCTACACCTTC. This codes for CASIEFRGQGSGYTF.

This clonotype was seen repeatedly, ten times or more. The chain links TRBV7-9 to TRBJ1-2, with TRBD1 matching over 8 bases. Trimming at V came to 5 bases and at J to 4 bases, leaving 6 bases not matched to a gene. The CDR3 runs to 14 residues. Germline-derived CDR1 and CDR2 are SEHNR and FQNEAQ (reference sequence). CDR3 sequence (DNA): TGTGCCAGCAGCCCAGGCGGGACAGGCTATGGCTACACCTTC. Translating gives CASSPGGTGYGYTF.

This clonotype came up many times. This chain joins TRBV20-1 and TRBJ1-2, with 8 positions matching TRBD1. From germline, CDR1 is DFQATT and CDR2 SNEGSKA (reference sequence). The CDR3 is made up of 14 amino acids. V lost 1 base, J lost 9 bases, and 10 bases stayed unmatched. In DNA form, the CDR3 reads TGCAGTGCTAGAGTTGTCAGGGGGCGAAGTAGCTACACCTTC. Translating it yields CSARVVRGRSSYTF.

On this clonotype: Relative to the germline gene, one junction end is altered; a read error may explain this. In DNA form, the CDR3 reads TGTGCCAGCCTCCTCCGCGGTGAGCAGCTCTTC. This codes for CASLLRGEQLF. The V gene is TRBV2, the J gene TRBJ2-1, with D hard to call. The CDR3 length is 11 residues. Germline V gene lookup returns CDR1 SNHLY and CDR2 FYNNEI.

The chain recombines TRBV5-1 with TRBJ2-2; 8 bases match TRBD1. The CDR3 runs to 16 residues. With V trimmed by 3 bases and J by 4 bases, 8 bases remained unmatched. Germline lookup yields CDR1 SGHRS and CDR2 YFSETQ. The CDR3 loop reads CASSSSGGASTGELFF. The CDR3 DNA reads as TGCGCCAGCAGCTCGTCAGGGGGCGCCTCCACCGGGGAGCTGTTTTTT.

This chain uses TRBV14 with TRBJ2-1; D not certain. The CDR3 runs 13 residues. The V end was cut by 4 bases, the J end by 5 bases, with 9 bases between. Germline V gene data show CDR1 as SGHDN and CDR2 as FVKESK. The CDR3 region is CASSPHRDNEQFF. The CDR3 DNA follows: TGTGCCAGCAGCCCCCACAGAGACAATGAGCAGTTCTTC.

V usage is TRBV6-1 and J usage is TRBJ2-7; 7 bases agree with TRBD2. This CDR3 is built from 15 residues. Germline trimming cut 3 bases from V and 2 bases from J; bases unmatched to any gene: 7. Germline lookup yields CDR1 MNHNS and CDR2 SASEGT. Written as DNA, the CDR3 is TGTGCCAGCAGTGACTTAGGACTAGTTACCTACGAGCAGTACTTC. Its protein is CASSDLGLVTYEQYF.